The TCR beta chain under discussion was sequenced for a study of T cells after posttransplantation cyclophosphamide. Study outcomes and limitations: Recipient CMV seropositivity and CMV reactivation strongly tracked TRB clonality.

CDR1 and CDR2 from the germline V gene are LNHDA and SQIVND (reference sequence). The CDR3 loop spans 14 amino acids. After removal of 5 bases from V and 2 bases from J, the junction contained 4 bases not matched to a gene. Many counts were recorded for this clone. Its antigen remains unidentified. Cyclophosphamide on days +3 and +4 followed busulfan-fludarabine conditioning and a marrow graft. TCRdb keeps only in-frame clones here, not all; method: immunoSEQ multiplex PCR. The sample contains 17,000 or so clones, none of them singletons. This clonotype was sampled from a female patient in her 30s who received an allogeneic stem cell transplant from a related donor, was CMV-positive, and had no GVHD. Some T cells may be provided by the graft donor. The chain carries TRBV19 and TRBJ2-5; TRBD1 aligns across 8 bases. The source material was PBMCs, sampled after allogeneic stem cell transplant with posttransplant cyclophosphamide. The CDR3 is CASSPGDRQETQYF. CDR3 bases: TGTGCCAGTAGTCCCGGGGACAGGCAAGAGACCCAGTACTTC. The full variable domain, completed using reference TRBV19 and TRBJ2-5, is DGGITQSPKYLFRKEGQNVTLSCEQNLNHDAMYWYRQDPGQGLRLIYYSQIVNDFQKGDIAEGYSVSREKKESFPLTVTSAQKNPTAFYLCASSPGDRQETQYFGPGTRLLVL.